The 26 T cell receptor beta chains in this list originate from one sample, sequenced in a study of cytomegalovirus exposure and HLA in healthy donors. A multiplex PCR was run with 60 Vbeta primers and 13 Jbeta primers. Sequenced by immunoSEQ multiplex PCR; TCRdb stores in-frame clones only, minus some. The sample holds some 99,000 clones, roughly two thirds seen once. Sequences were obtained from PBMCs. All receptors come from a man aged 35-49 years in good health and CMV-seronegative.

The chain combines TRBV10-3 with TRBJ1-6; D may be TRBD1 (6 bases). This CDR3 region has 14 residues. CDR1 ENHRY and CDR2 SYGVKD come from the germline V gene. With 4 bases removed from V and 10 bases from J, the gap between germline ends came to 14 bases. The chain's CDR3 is CAISASGDESPLHF. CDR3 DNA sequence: TGTGCCATCAGTGCATCAGGGGATGAATCACCCCTCCACTTT.

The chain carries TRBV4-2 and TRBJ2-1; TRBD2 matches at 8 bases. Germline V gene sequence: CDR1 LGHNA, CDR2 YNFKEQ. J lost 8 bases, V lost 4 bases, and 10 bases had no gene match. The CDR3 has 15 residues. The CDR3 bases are TGTGCCAGCAGCCCCCCGGGAGGGCTTCGGGATGAGCAGTTCTTC. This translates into CASSPPGGLRDEQFF.

The chain's CDR3 is CASSTRPRGNQPQHF. DNA of the CDR3: TGTGCCAGCTCCACCCGACCGAGGGGGAACCAGCCCCAGCATTTT. V is TRBV18 and J is TRBJ1-5; tentatively, D is TRBD1 (6 bases). V was clipped by 6 bases and J by 7 bases, with 19 bases between them. CDR1 is KGHSH, CDR2 LQKENI, per germline. This CDR3 is 15 amino acids long.

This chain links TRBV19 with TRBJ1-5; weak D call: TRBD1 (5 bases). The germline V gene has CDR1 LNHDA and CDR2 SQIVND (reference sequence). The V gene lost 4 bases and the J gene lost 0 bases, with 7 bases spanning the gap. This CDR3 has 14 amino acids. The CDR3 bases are TGTGCCAGTAGTACAGGGAATAGCAATCAGCCCCAGCATTTT. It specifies CASSTGNSNQPQHF.

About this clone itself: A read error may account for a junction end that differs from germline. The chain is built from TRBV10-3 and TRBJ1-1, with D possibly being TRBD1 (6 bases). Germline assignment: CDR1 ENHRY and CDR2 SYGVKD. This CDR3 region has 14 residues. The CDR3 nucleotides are TGTGCCATCAGCCTTTTGGGGGCGGACACTGAAGTTTTCTTT. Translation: CAISLLGADTEVFF.

The CDR3 DNA sequence: TGTGCCAGCAGCGCAAGTAGCGGGGGGGCCTGGGAGACCCAGTACTTC. This encodes CASSASSGGAWETQYF. V gene TRBV5-4 combines with J gene TRBJ2-5, with 11 bases lining up with TRBD2. V lost 4 bases and J lost 5; bases outside the gene matches: 10. CDR1 and CDR2 (germline): SGHNT, YYREEE (reference sequence). CDR3 size: 16 residues.

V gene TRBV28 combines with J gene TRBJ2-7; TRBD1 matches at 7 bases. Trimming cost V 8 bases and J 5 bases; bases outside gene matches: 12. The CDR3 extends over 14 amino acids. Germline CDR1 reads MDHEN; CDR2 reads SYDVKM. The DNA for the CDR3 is TGTGCCAGCCGCTTTGTACAGGGGTGGGACGAGCAGTACTTC. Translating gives CASRFVQGWDEQYF.

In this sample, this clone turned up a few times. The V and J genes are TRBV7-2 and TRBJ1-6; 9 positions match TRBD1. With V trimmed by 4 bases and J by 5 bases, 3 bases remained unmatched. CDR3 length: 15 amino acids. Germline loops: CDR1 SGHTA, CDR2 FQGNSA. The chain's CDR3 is CASSYRTGDNSPLHF. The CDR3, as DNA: TGTGCCAGCAGCTACCGGACAGGGGATAATTCACCCCTCCACTTT.

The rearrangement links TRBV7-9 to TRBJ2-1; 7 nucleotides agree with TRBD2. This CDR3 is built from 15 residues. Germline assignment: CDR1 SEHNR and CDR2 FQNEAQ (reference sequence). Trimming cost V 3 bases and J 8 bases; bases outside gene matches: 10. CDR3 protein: CASSFGGGGVDEQFF. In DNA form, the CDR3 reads TGTGCCAGCAGCTTTGGGGGGGGAGGAGTCGATGAGCAGTTCTTC.

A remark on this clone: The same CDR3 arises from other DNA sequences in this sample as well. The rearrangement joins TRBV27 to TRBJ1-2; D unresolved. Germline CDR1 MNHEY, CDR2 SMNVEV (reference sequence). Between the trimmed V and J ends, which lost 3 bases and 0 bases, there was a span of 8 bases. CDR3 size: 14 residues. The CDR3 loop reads CASSLSRANYGYTF. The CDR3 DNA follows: TGTGCCAGCAGTTTGTCCCGAGCTAACTATGGCTACACCTTC.

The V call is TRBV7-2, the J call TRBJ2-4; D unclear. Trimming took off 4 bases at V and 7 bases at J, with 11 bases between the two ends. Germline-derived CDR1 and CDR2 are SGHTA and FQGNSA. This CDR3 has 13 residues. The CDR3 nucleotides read TGTGCCAGCAGCTACCCCCCCGAGAACATTCAGTACTTC. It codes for CASSYPPENIQYF. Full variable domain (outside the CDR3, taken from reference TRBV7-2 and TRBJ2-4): GAGVSQSPSNKVTEKGKDVELRCDPISGHTALYWYRQSLGQGLEFLIYFQGNSAPDKSGLPSDRFSAERTGGSVSTLTIQRTQQEDSAVYLCASSYPPENIQYFGAGTRLSVL.

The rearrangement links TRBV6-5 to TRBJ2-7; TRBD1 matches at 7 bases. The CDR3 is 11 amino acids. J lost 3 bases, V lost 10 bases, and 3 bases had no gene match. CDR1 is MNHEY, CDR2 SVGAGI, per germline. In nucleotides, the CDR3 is TGTGCCACTCGGGACAGCTACGAGCAGTACTTC. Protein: CATRDSYEQYF.

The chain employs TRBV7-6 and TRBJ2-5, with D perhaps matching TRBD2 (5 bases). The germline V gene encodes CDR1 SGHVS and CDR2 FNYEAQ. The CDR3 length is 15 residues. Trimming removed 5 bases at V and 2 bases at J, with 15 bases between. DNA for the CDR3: TGTGCCAGCAGCCCACGGGGAGTATTTCAAGAGACCCAGTACTTC. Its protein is CASSPRGVFQETQYF.

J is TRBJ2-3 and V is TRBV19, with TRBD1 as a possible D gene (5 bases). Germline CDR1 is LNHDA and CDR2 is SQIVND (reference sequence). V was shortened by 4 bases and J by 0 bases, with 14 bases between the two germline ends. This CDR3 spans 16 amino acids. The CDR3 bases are TGTGCCAGTAGTAACTATCGGACAACTAGCACAGATACGCAGTATTTT. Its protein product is CASSNYRTTSTDTQYF.

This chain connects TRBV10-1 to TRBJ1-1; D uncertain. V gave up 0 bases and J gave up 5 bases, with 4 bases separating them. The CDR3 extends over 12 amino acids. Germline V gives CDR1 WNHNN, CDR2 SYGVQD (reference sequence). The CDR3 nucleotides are TGCGCCAGCAGTGAGTCCGCGACTGAAGCTTTCTTT. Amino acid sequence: CASSESATEAFF.

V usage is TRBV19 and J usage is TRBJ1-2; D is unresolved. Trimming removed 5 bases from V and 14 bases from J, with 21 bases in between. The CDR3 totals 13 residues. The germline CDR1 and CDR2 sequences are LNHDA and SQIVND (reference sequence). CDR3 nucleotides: TGTGCCAGTAGTCCCCGGGGAGAGTCGCTTAGAACCTTC. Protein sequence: CASSPRGESLRTF.

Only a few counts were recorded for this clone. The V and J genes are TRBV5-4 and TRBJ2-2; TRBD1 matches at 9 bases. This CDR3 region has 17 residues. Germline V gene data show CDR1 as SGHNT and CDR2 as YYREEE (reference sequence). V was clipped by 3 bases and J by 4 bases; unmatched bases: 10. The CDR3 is CASSWPGQGSSTGELFF. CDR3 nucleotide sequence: TGTGCCAGCAGCTGGCCGGGACAGGGTTCCTCCACCGGGGAGCTGTTTTTT.

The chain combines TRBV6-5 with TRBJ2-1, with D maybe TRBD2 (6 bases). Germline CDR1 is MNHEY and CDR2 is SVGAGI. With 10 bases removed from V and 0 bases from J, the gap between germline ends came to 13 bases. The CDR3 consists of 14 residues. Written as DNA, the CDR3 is TGTGCCACCCAGGACGGGAGCTCCTACAATGAGCAGTTCTTC. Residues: CATQDGSSYNEQFF.

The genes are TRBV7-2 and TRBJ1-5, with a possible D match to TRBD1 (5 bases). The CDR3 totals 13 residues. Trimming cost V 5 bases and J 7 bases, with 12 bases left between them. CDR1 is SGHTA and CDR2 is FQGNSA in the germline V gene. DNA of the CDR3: TGTGCCAGCAGCCCTCAACGGGGGCAGCCCCAGCATTTT. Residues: CASSPQRGQPQHF.

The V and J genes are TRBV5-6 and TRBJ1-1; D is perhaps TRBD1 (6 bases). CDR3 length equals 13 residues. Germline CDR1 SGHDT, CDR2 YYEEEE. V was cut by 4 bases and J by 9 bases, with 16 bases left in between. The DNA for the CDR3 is TGTGCCAGCAGCGTTAGCGGGGGGCCGAAAGCTTTCTTT. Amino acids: CASSVSGGPKAFF.

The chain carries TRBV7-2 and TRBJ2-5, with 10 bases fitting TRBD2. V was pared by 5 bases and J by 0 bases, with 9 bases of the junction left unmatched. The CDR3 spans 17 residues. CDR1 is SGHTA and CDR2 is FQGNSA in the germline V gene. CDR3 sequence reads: CASSQGGSGGYQETQYF. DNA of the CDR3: TGTGCCAGCAGCCAGGGGGGTAGCGGGGGGTACCAAGAGACCCAGTACTTC.

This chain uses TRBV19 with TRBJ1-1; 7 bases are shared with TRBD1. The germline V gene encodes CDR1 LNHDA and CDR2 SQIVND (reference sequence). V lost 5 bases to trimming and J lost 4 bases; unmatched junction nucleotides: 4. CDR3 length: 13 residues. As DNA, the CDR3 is TGTGCCAGTAGTGCGACAGGGTTCACTGAAGCTTTCTTT. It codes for CASSATGFTEAFF. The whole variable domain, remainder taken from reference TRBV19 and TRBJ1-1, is DGGITQSPKYLFRKEGQNVTLSCEQNLNHDAMYWYRQDPGQGLRLIYYSQIVNDFQKGDIAEGYSVSREKKESFPLTVTSAQKNPTAFYLCASSATGFTEAFFGQGTRLTVV.

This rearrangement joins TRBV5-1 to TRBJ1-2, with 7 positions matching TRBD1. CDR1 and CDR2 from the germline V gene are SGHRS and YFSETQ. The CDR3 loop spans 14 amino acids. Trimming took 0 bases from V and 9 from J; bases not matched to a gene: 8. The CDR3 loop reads CASSLVGGGDSYTF. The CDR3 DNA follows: TGCGCCAGCAGCTTGGTAGGAGGGGGCGATAGCTACACCTTC.

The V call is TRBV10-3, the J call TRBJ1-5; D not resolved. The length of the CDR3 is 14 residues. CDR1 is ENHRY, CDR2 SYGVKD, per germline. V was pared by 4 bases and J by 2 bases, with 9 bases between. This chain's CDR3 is CAISGAGGNQPQHF. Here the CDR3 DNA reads TGTGCCATCAGTGGGGCGGGAGGCAATCAGCCCCAGCATTTT.

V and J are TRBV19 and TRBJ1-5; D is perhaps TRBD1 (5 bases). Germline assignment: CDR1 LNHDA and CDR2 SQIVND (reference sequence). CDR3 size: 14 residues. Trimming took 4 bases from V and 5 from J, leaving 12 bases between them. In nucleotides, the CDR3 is TGTGCCAGTAGTACCCGGGACTTCGATCAGCCCCAGCATTTT. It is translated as CASSTRDFDQPQHF.

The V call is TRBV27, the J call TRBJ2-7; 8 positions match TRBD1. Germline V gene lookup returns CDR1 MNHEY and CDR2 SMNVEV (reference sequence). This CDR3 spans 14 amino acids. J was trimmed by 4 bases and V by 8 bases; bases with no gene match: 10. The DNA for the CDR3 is TGTGCCAGCTCTGGACAGGGCCGACTTTACGAGCAGTACTTC. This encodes CASSGQGRLYEQYF.